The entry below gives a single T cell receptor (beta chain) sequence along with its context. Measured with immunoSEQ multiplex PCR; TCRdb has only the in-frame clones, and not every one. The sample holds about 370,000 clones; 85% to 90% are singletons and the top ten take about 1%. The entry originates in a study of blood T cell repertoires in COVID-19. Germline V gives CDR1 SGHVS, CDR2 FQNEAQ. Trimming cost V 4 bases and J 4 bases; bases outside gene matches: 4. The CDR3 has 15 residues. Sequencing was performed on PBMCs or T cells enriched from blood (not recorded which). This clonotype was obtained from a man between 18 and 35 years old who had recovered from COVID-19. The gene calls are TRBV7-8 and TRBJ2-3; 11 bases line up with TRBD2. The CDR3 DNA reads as TGTGCCAGCAGCTACAGACTAGCGGGGTCAGATACGCAGTATTTT. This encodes CASSYRLAGSDTQYF.